This T cell receptor (beta chain) was captured in a study of brain metastases from non-small cell lung cancer. General observations from the study: Expanded T-cell clones appeared in approximately 60% of brain metastases over primaries.

A word on this clone: Its antigen is not identified.

Measured with immunoSEQ multiplex PCR; TCRdb has only the in-frame clones, and not every one. The table has around 3,000 clones, 88% seen once. The CDR3 contains 16 residues. Per the germline V gene, CDR1 is SGHRS and CDR2 is YFSETQ. V was clipped by 0 bases and J by 0 bases, with 10 bases between them. The rearrangement joins TRBV5-1 to TRBJ2-1, with D possibly being TRBD1 or TRBD2 (5 bases each). This receptor was taken from a donor aged 40 or older with non-small cell lung cancer. Source material: primary lung tumor tissue. The CDR3 coding sequence is TGCGCCAGCAGCTTGGGGGGGATCCGCTCCTACAATGAGCAGTTCTTC. Translation: CASSLGGIRSYNEQFF.